The sample holds many counts of the clone carrying this TCR beta chain. Its target is unknown. This entry comes from a study of CD8 T cells in ankylosing spondylitis. J was trimmed by 0 bases and V by 4 bases; bases with no gene match: 2. From germline, CDR1 is SQVTM and CDR2 ANQGSEA. The CDR3 is 13 amino acids. Overall study results and limits: A TCR beta motif of about 8 highly homologous variants seemed to mark ankylosing spondylitis blood. Disease-associated clones were reportedly significantly overrepresented in matched ankylosing spondylitis synovial fluid. Previous work reported some of these motif variants in the synovial fluid and blood of reactive arthritis. With a CD8+ phenotype, disease-linked clones were relatively rare in peripheral blood.

Library preparation for TCR beta used quantitative 5'-RACE with molecular barcodes. TCRdb re-derived calls from the 5' RACE reads in MiXCR, one entry per CDR3 protein. The sample contains fewer than 550,000 distinct CDR3 sequences, about 5.7% of which appear only once. This sequence joins TRBV29-1 and TRBJ2-7; 8 bases map to TRBD1. The clonotype was recovered from a male donor with ankylosing spondylitis. The sample comprised blood, either unsorted or a sorted T cell fraction (not recorded which). CDR3 residues: CSVVDRASYEQYF. The CDR3 DNA sequence: TGCAGCGTTGTGGACAGGGCCTCCTACGAGCAGTACTTC.